This passage covers 26 T cell receptor beta chains from one sample sequenced in a study of blood T cell repertoires in COVID-19 (dated by TCRdb to about 2020). Receptor libraries were prepared by the immunoSEQ multiplex PCR assay. Sourced from immuneACCESS, this table was stored by TCRdb with only in-frame sequences that have V and J called. A share of the clones is absent; for the studies checked, an unresolved V gene accounts for under half, and the remainder has no known explanation. For this sample the table gives over 350,000 clones, of which roughly 89% were detected only once. Roughly 10% of the sample rests with the top ten. Sequencing was performed on PBMCs or T cells enriched from blood (not recorded which). These receptors all stem from a woman aged 45-60 years who had recovered from COVID-19.

This rearrangement joins TRBV5-1 to TRBJ1-5; D gene uncertain. The CDR3 is 13 amino acids. V gave up 3 bases and J gave up 9 bases, with 13 bases separating them. Germline CDR1 is SGHRS and CDR2 is YFSETQ. The CDR3 reads CASSYHLGGPQHF. The CDR3 nucleotides are TGCGCCAGCAGCTATCACTTGGGAGGGCCCCAGCATTTT.

The chain couples TRBV11-2 to TRBJ1-3; possibly TRBD1 for D (5 bases). CDR1 and CDR2 from the germline V gene are SGHAT and FQNNGV. CDR3 size: 17 residues. V dropped 1 base and J dropped 4 bases, with 17 bases sitting between them. The CDR3 DNA reads as TGTGCCAGCAGCTTAGGCGGATGGGGCGGCAGGGGAAACACCATATATTTT. Amino acids: CASSLGGWGGRGNTIYF.

V and J are TRBV5-7 and TRBJ1-5, with TRBD1 as a possible D gene (5 bases). TRBV5-7 is an ORF; its function is uncertain. The CDR3 extends over 13 amino acids. The germline V and J ends were trimmed by 6 bases and 6 bases, with 13 bases remaining between them. The CDR3: CASIQGKGQPQHF. DNA for the CDR3: TGTGCCAGCATCCAGGGAAAGGGTCAGCCCCAGCATTTT.

V and J are TRBV4-3 and TRBJ2-1; tentatively, D is TRBD1 (5 bases). Germline loops: CDR1 LGHNA, CDR2 YSLEER. V was clipped by 0 bases and J by 2 bases, with 17 bases between them. The CDR3 is made up of 18 amino acids. The CDR3 reads CASSQDLGRTSTYNEQFF. Written as DNA, the CDR3 is TGCGCCAGCAGCCAAGATCTTGGCAGGACAAGTACCTACAATGAGCAGTTCTTC.

This clone was found many times. This sequence joins TRBV19 and TRBJ1-5, with D possibly TRBD1 on 5 matching bases. Germline V gene lookup returns CDR1 LNHDA and CDR2 SQIVND (reference sequence). The CDR3 consists of 14 residues. V was pared by 3 bases and J by 5 bases, with 11 bases between. This CDR3 reads CASSMGQGYQPQHF. The CDR3 DNA sequence: TGTGCCAGTAGTATGGGGCAGGGTTATCAGCCCCAGCATTTT.

The chain combines TRBV28 with TRBJ1-6; weak D call: TRBD1 (6 bases). Germline assignment: CDR1 MDHEN and CDR2 SYDVKM. CDR3 length: 15 amino acids. Trimming pared 5 bases from V and 12 bases from J, leaving 20 bases between. CDR3 DNA sequence: TGTGCCAGCAGTCCACAATTAGGGGGACGAGAACCCCTCCACTTT. As protein: CASSPQLGGREPLHF.

The chain joins TRBV27 to TRBJ1-1; D may be TRBD1 (6 bases). The ends were cut back, 2 bases at V and 0 bases at J, with 7 bases in the middle. CDR1 MNHEY and CDR2 SMNVEV come from the germline V gene (reference sequence). The CDR3 has 14 residues. CDR3 DNA sequence: TGTGCCAGCAGTTTAGAGGGGGTGAACACTGAAGCTTTCTTT. Protein product: CASSLEGVNTEAFF.

The chain has TRBV28 and TRBJ1-2; possibly TRBD1 for D (6 bases). Germline V CDR1 and CDR2: MDHEN, SYDVKM. The CDR3 sequence is 16 residues long. V shed 5 bases and J shed 4 bases, with 20 bases lying between them. CDR3 in amino acids: CASSTYPGQTVYGYTF. CDR3 DNA sequence: TGTGCCAGCAGTACCTACCCGGGACAAACAGTCTATGGCTACACCTTC.

This clone was counted only a few times. This rearrangement joins TRBV5-1 to TRBJ1-5; D remains unclear. CDR3 size: 14 residues. Trimming took 0 bases from V and 4 from J, leaving 8 bases between them. CDR1 is SGHRS, CDR2 YFSETQ, per germline. The CDR3 loop is CASSLGSGNQPQHF. The CDR3 DNA is TGCGCCAGCAGCTTGGGTTCGGGTAATCAGCCCCAGCATTTT.

J is TRBJ2-3 and V is TRBV27, with 13 bases that match TRBD2. V was clipped by 4 bases and J by 1 base; unmatched bases: 8. Germline V CDR1 and CDR2: MNHEY, SMNVEV (reference sequence). This CDR3 is built from 18 residues. CDR3 region: CASSSISLAGGGTDTQYF. The CDR3 region has the DNA TGTGCCAGCAGTTCCATATCACTAGCGGGGGGGGGCACAGATACGCAGTATTTT.

This clone was counted only a few times. J is TRBJ2-2 and V is TRBV5-1; 9 bases are a match to TRBD1. The germline V gene encodes CDR1 SGHRS and CDR2 YFSETQ. The CDR3 loop spans 17 amino acids. Trimming took 0 bases from V and 4 from J; bases not matched to a gene: 7. The CDR3 DNA reads TGCGCCAGCAGCTTGGTTGAACAGGGGGCGTCCACCGGGGAGCTGTTTTTT. Its protein is CASSLVEQGASTGELFF.

The V gene is TRBV5-4, the J gene TRBJ1-1; 9 bases line up with TRBD1. The V gene's germline CDR1 is SGHNT and CDR2 YYREEE (reference sequence). V shed 4 bases and J 8 bases; nucleotides not matched to a gene: 6. The CDR3 covers 13 residues. The CDR3 DNA sequence: TGTGCCAGCAGCAGGACAGGGGAAATGGAAGCTTTCTTT. Protein: CASSRTGEMEAFF.

Only one count was recorded for this clone. This chain connects TRBV9 to TRBJ1-1; 8 nucleotides line up with TRBD1. The CDR3 has 12 residues. V shed 6 bases and J 6 bases; nucleotides not matched to a gene: 4. CDR1 is SGDLS, CDR2 YYNGEE, per germline. CDR3 DNA: TGTGCCAGCACAGGACAGGGCTCTGAAGCTTTCTTT. Protein: CASTGQGSEAFF.

The V and J genes are TRBV7-9 and TRBJ1-5, with D hard to call. This CDR3 is built from 14 residues. Germline CDR1 reads SEHNR; CDR2 reads FQNEAQ (reference sequence). V lost 5 bases and J lost 6, with 14 bases in between. The CDR3 region has the DNA TGTGCCAGCAGCCAGACGGGGTCGGGTCAGCCCCAGCATTTT. As protein: CASSQTGSGQPQHF.

The V and J genes are TRBV28 and TRBJ2-7; TRBD1 matches 7 bases. This CDR3 contains 14 residues. From germline, CDR1 is MDHEN and CDR2 SYDVKM. Trimming removed 6 bases from V and 3 bases from J; junction bases left unmatched: 8. CDR3 DNA sequence: TGTGCCAGCAGCCGGACAGGTAGGAGCTACGAGCAGTACTTC. Translating gives CASSRTGRSYEQYF.

The chain recombines TRBV28 with TRBJ2-5, with 8 bases fitting TRBD1. The germline V gene encodes CDR1 MDHEN and CDR2 SYDVKM. The CDR3 length is 15 residues. V gave up 1 base and J gave up 5 bases; unmatched junction bases: 6. In nucleotides, the CDR3 is TGTGCCAGCAGTTTATTACAGGGGGTGTTGGAGACCCAGTACTTC. This codes for CASSLLQGVLETQYF. Filled out from reference TRBV28 and TRBJ2-5, the complete variable domain reads DVKVTQSSRYLVKRTGEKVFLECVQDMDHENMFWYRQDPGLGLRLIYFSYDVKMKEKGDIPEGYSVSREKKERFSLILESASTNQTSMYLCASSLLQGVLETQYFGPGTRLLVL.

CDR3 sequence (DNA): TGTGCCACCAGTGATTTGAGCGGGGAGAACACCGGGGAGCTGTTTTTT. The encoded protein is CATSDLSGENTGELFF. The V gene is TRBV24-1, the J gene TRBJ2-2; 7 positions match TRBD2. The CDR3 runs to 16 residues. Losses at the gene ends were 0 bases for V and 1 base for J; bases not matched to a gene: 1. Per germline, CDR1 KGHDR and CDR2 SFDVKD.

This chain links TRBV6-5 with TRBJ1-5; D gene ambiguous. With 2 bases removed from V and 4 bases from J, the gap between germline ends came to 9 bases. The CDR3 contains 14 residues. The germline V gene encodes CDR1 MNHEY and CDR2 SVGAGI. CDR3 sequence: CASSYRGGNQPQHF. The CDR3 DNA reads as TGTGCCAGCAGTTACCGAGGCGGTAATCAGCCCCAGCATTTT.

The gene calls are TRBV4-1 and TRBJ2-5; 8 nucleotides line up with TRBD1. The germline V gene has CDR1 MGHRA and CDR2 YSYEKL. The V and J ends lost 1 base and 5 bases, in that order; junction bases with no gene match: 3. The CDR3 spans 14 residues. The CDR3 region has the DNA TGCGCCAGCAGCCAAGCTACAGGGGGGGAGACCCAGTACTTC. Its translation: CASSQATGGETQYF.

CDR3 sequence reads: CASSLGDRDYGYTF. The DNA of the CDR3 is TGTGCCAGCAGCTTGGGTGACAGGGACTATGGCTACACCTTC. V usage is TRBV5-4 and J usage is TRBJ1-2; 7 bases agree with TRBD1. The germline CDR1 and CDR2 sequences are SGHNT and YYREEE (reference sequence). CDR3 length: 14 residues. The V and J ends lost 0 bases and 3 bases, in that order; junction bases with no gene match: 2. The full variable domain, its missing parts supplied by reference TRBV5-4 and TRBJ1-2, is ETGVTQSPTHLIKTRGQQVTLRCSSQSGHNTVSWYQQALGQGPQFIFQYYREEENGRGNFPPRFSGLQFPNYSSELNVNALELDDSALYLCASSLGDRDYGYTFGSGTRLTVV.

The chain is built from TRBV4-3 and TRBJ1-2; TRBD1 matches at 9 bases. The CDR3 consists of 17 residues. V lost 2 bases to trimming and J lost 4 bases; unmatched junction nucleotides: 11. Germline lookup yields CDR1 LGHNA and CDR2 YSLEER. CDR3 sequence (DNA): TGCGCCAGCAGCCAATCCCCTTCGGGACAGGGATCCTATGGCTACACCTTC. It yields the protein CASSQSPSGQGSYGYTF.

This sequence joins TRBV5-1 and TRBJ2-2; 7 bases are shared with TRBD2. Germline CDR1 and CDR2: SGHRS and YFSETQ. There are 11 residues in the CDR3. Trimming removed 4 bases from V and 11 bases from J; junction bases left unmatched: 2. CDR3 in DNA: TGCGCCAGCAGCGGGAGGGGTGAGCTGTTTTTT. It specifies CASSGRGELFF.

J is TRBJ1-1 and V is TRBV27; possibly TRBD1 for D (5 bases). The CDR3 is 14 residues long. The germline V and J ends were trimmed by 7 bases and 0 bases, with 12 bases remaining between them. CDR1 MNHEY and CDR2 SMNVEV come from the germline V gene (reference sequence). The CDR3 DNA reads TGTGCCAGCATCGGGGGTGATTTGAACACTGAAGCTTTCTTT. Its translation is CASIGGDLNTEAFF.

This chain links TRBV6-5 with TRBJ2-7; 10 positions agree with TRBD1. The CDR3 covers 14 residues. Germline V gene data show CDR1 as MNHEY and CDR2 as SVGAGI. Unmatched junction bases numbered 5, after V lost 6 bases and J lost 3 bases. The CDR3 nucleotides are TGTGCCAGCAGCTACCGGGACAGGGGCTACGAGCAGTACTTC. It yields the protein CASSYRDRGYEQYF.

This clone has only a few counts. The same CDR3 arises from other DNA sequences in this sample as well. The rearrangement links TRBV20-1 to TRBJ1-2; no clear D gene. Trimming removed 3 bases at V and 5 bases at J, with 7 bases between. The CDR3 loop spans 11 amino acids. CDR1 and CDR2 (germline): DFQATT, SNEGSKA (reference sequence). CDR3 nucleotides: TGCAGTGCTAGGGCAGTTTATGGCTACACCTTC. Protein sequence: CSARAVYGYTF.

This clone was seen a few times. The genes are TRBV7-3 and TRBJ2-2, with unresolved D. Germline CDR1 SGHTA, CDR2 FQGTGA. V lost 1 base, J lost 2 bases, and 11 bases lay in between. This CDR3 comprises 16 residues. CDR3 DNA sequence: TGTGCCAGCAGCTTAATTGGCAGGATTAACACCGGGGAGCTGTTTTTT. Its protein is CASSLIGRINTGELFF.